The TCR beta chain described here comes from a study of cytomegalovirus exposure and HLA in healthy donors. Germline V gene sequence: CDR1 LNHNV, CDR2 YYDKDF (reference sequence). The CDR3 runs 12 residues. V gave up 10 bases and J gave up 4 bases, with 11 bases separating them. Whole-study results and caveats: With DRB1 most and HLA-C fewest, TCR association rates differed between HLA loci in a later analysis. Diagnosis of cytomegalovirus status made by the classifier reportedly showed high specificity and sensitivity. The productive fraction for most TCR beta V segments was about 90% or about 30% in an earlier analysis.

The PCR used 60 Vbeta and 13 Jbeta primers. Profiling relied on immunoSEQ multiplex PCR, and the TCRdb table lists in-frame clones only, not all of them. The sample holds 140,000 to 150,000 clones, around three quarters seen once. On this clone: The antigen remains undetermined.

This rearrangement joins TRBV15 to TRBJ2-1; D might be TRBD2 (5 bases). The receptor was derived from a woman in her thirties or forties in good health and CMV-seronegative. The sample comprised PBMCs. CDR3 DNA sequence: TGTGCCAGCTCCGGACTGTACAATGAGCAGTTCTTC. Translation: CASSGLYNEQFF.